The clone carrying this T cell receptor beta chain appeared many times. Antigen unknown. These data originate in a study of blood T cells in healthy people across ages. A sample-barcoded 5' primer and a J-beta primer mix were used in a second PCR of about 6 to 11 cycles. MiXCR, run by TCRdb on the 5' RACE reads, gives a single entry per CDR3 protein. Of about 1.6 million distinct CDR3 sequences in the sample, about 35% were seen once. Study-level results: Roughly linearly, TCR beta diversity per million T cells fell as age increased.

Donation came from healthy Caucasian individuals in Russia who were aged roughly 6 to 95. Peripheral blood was drawn, around 9.3 milliliters per donor. The sequenced sample consisted of blood. This TCR was recovered from a woman between 25 and 40 years old in good health.

The CDR3 region has the DNA TGTGCCAGCAGTCCCCCTAGGTTCGAGCAGTACTTC. Translating it yields CASSPPRFEQYF. This sequence joins TRBV12-3 or TRBV12-4 and TRBJ2-7; D remains unclear. The CDR3 consists of 12 residues. V was trimmed by 5 bases and J by 6 bases, leaving 11 bases between them.